The T cell receptor beta chain described here comes from a study of cytotoxic CD8 clonotypes in ibrutinib-treated CLL. Whole-study findings and limits: The clonality went up when patients responded to ibrutinib and dropped back toward baseline at progression. The study found public clonotypes uncommon, contracting or stable on treatment. Patients had baseline clonality above age-matched healthy donors, and this clonality moved with circulating CD8+ T-cell counts.

In the case of this clone: Its antigen is still unknown. The germline gene is not matched at one end of the junction; a read error may be the cause.

Target depth was 1 in 200,000 to 1 in 1 million T cells, about 10x per clonotype. The table came from immunoSEQ multiplex PCR; TCRdb's copy has only in-frame clones and leaves some out. The table records about 160,000 clones, more than 65% of them present only once. Germline V gene data show CDR1 as SSHAT and CDR2 as FNYEAQ (reference sequence). CDR3 size: 17 residues. V and J are TRBV7-7 and TRBJ1-4; D uncertain. The sample here was PBMCs, taken after 12 months of ibrutinib treatment. The origin of this receptor is a human donor with chronic lymphocytic leukemia. The CDR3 DNA is TGTGCTAGCAGCCCTGAGACTACACGGATAGGAAATGAAAAACTGTTTTTT. Translated, it gives CASSPETTRIGNEKLFF.